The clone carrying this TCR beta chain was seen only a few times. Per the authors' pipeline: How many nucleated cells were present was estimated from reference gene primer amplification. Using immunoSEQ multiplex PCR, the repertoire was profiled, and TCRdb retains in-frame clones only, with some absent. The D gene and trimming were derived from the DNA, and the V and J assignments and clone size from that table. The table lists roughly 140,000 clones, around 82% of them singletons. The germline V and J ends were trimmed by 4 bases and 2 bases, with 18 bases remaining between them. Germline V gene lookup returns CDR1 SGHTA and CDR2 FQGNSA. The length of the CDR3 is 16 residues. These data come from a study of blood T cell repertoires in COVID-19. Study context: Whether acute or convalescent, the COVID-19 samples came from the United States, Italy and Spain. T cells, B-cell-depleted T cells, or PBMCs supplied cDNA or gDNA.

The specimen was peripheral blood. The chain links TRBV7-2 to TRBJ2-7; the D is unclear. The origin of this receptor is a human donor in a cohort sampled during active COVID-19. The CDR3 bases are TGTGCCAGCAGCTCACCTTCCGCGCTTGAGGCCTACGAGCAGTACTTC. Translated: CASSSPSALEAYEQYF.